These 18 T cell receptor beta chains originate from one sample sequenced in a study of T cells after yellow fever vaccination. MiXCR, applied by TCRdb to the 5' RACE reads, yields one record per CDR3 protein. The sample has approximately 580,000 distinct CDR3 sequences; 17% are singletons. This sample comprised PBMCs, obtained 4 to 5 days after the first yellow fever vaccination. The receptors shown here come from a man aged 18 to 30 who received the YFV17D yellow fever vaccine.

The CDR3 protein is CASSLGQGLGNQPQHF. The CDR3 DNA reads as TGTGCCAGCAGCTTGGGACAGGGACTCGGCAATCAGCCCCAGCATTTT. This chain connects TRBV5-8 to TRBJ1-5; 7 nucleotides match TRBD1. V trimming: 0 bases; J trimming: 2 bases; junction bases outside the gene matches: 5. The CDR3 contains 16 residues. CDR1 is SGHTS, CDR2 YDEGEE, per germline. The variable domain in full, completed from reference TRBV5-8 and TRBJ1-5, reads EAGVTQSPTHLIKTRGQQATLRCSPISGHTSVYWYQQALGLGLQFLLWYDEGEERNRGNFPPRFSGRQFPNYSSELNVNALELEDSALYLCASSLGQGLGNQPQHFGDGTRLSIL.

This clonotype was detected only a few times. The rearrangement uses TRBV15 and TRBJ1-5; D may be TRBD1 (5 bases). The CDR3 has 15 amino acids. Trimming shortened V by 3 bases and J by 5 bases, and 14 bases separated the two germline ends. The germline V gene has CDR1 LNHNV and CDR2 YYDKDF (reference sequence). This CDR3 reads CATSSGGGRYQPQHF. The CDR3 bases are TGTGCCACCAGCAGTGGGGGAGGCAGGTATCAGCCCCAGCATTTT.

The chain employs TRBV7-2 and TRBJ2-3, with a weak D call TRBD1 (5 bases). The CDR3 is 18 amino acids. V was trimmed by 3 bases and J by 3 bases, leaving 22 bases between them. Per germline, CDR1 SGHTA and CDR2 FQGNSA. DNA for the CDR3: TGTGCCAGCAGCTTGCAGTCCTCAGGGATTTCCTTAACAGATACGCAGTATTTT. Translating it yields CASSLQSSGISLTDTQYF. Together with reference TRBV7-2 and TRBJ2-3, the CDR3 gives the full variable domain: GAGVSQSPSNKVTEKGKDVELRCDPISGHTALYWYRQSLGQGLEFLIYFQGNSAPDKSGLPSDRFSAERTGGSVSTLTIQRTQQEDSAVYLCASSLQSSGISLTDTQYFGPGTRLTVL.

The table lists this clonotype with a few counts. The chain employs TRBV7-6 and TRBJ1-1; D possibly corresponds to TRBD1 (6 bases). The ends were cut back, 5 bases at V and 0 bases at J, with 13 bases in the middle. The CDR3 length is 15 residues. CDR1 and CDR2 (germline): SGHVS, FNYEAQ. For the CDR3, the DNA is TGTGCCAGCAGCAATGGGACACTCATGAACACTGAAGCTTTCTTT. It codes for CASSNGTLMNTEAFF.

This clonotype was counted between two and nine times. The V gene is TRBV18, the J gene TRBJ2-7; 10 bases agree with TRBD1. The CDR3 has 15 amino acids. Germline CDR1 and CDR2: KGHSH and LQKENI. Trimming took 6 bases from V and 5 from J; bases not matched to a gene: 10. Here the CDR3 reads CASSPAGTGVHEQYF. The CDR3 DNA sequence: TGTGCCAGCTCCCCCGCCGGGACAGGGGTGCACGAGCAGTACTTC.

The chain is built from TRBV5-5 and TRBJ1-1; D unresolved. Germline CDR1 SGHKS, CDR2 YYEKEE (reference sequence). The CDR3 extends over 16 amino acids. The V end lost 3 bases, the J end lost 0 bases, and 15 bases lay between the germline ends. In nucleotides, the CDR3 is TGTGCCAGCAGCTCAGGCGGAGTCAGCCTGAACACTGAAGCTTTCTTT. Translating gives CASSSGGVSLNTEAFF.

This clonotype was counted between two and nine times. The V and J genes are TRBV5-1 and TRBJ2-1; no clear D gene. This CDR3 is built from 15 residues. Trimming removed 4 bases at V and 6 bases at J, with 17 bases between. Germline V gives CDR1 SGHRS, CDR2 YFSETQ. CDR3: CASSPVSLRVNEQFF. The CDR3 DNA sequence: TGCGCCAGCAGCCCCGTTAGCCTTCGGGTCAATGAGCAGTTCTTC.

This clonotype was counted between two and nine times. The V and J genes are TRBV20-1 and TRBJ2-3; TRBD1 matches 7 bases. The CDR3 spans 14 residues. Germline CDR1 and CDR2: DFQATT and SNEGSKA (reference sequence). Trimming at V came to 6 bases and at J to 0 bases, leaving 6 bases not matched to a gene. This CDR3 reads CSARGQVSTDTQYF. The CDR3 nucleotides are TGCAGTGCGCGAGGACAGGTTAGCACAGATACGCAGTATTTT.

A note on this clonotype: It may be a read error: a sequence one base away is much more abundant. The chain joins TRBV11-2 to TRBJ1-1, with D unresolved. CDR3 length: 13 residues. CDR1 is SGHAT and CDR2 is FQNNGV in the germline V gene. CDR3 sequence (DNA): TGTGCCAGCAGCTTAGTTCTGAACACTGAAGATTTCTTT. Translation: CASSLVLNTEDFF. The whole variable domain, filled in from reference TRBV11-2 and TRBJ1-1, reads EAGVAQSPRYKIIEKRQSVAFWCNPISGHATLYWYQQILGQGPKLLIQFQNNGVVDDSQLPKDRFSAERLKGVDSTLKIQPAKLEDSAVYLCASSLVLNTEDFFGQGTRLTVV.

This clonotype has only a few counts. The chain uses TRBV9 and TRBJ1-1, with 11 bases lining up with TRBD1. Germline loops: CDR1 SGDLS, CDR2 YYNGEE. This CDR3 is 17 amino acids long. The V and J ends lost 0 bases and 5 bases, in that order; junction bases with no gene match: 9. In nucleotides, the CDR3 is TGTGCCAGCAGCGTAGCTACGGGGACAGGGGGAGGGACTGAAGCTTTCTTT. Its protein product is CASSVATGTGGGTEAFF.

There are a few counts of this clonotype. This chain joins TRBV28 and TRBJ2-5; TRBD1 might be the D (6 bases). This CDR3 is built from 16 residues. V was clipped by 6 bases and J by 9 bases, with 26 bases between them. In germline, CDR1 is MDHEN, CDR2 SYDVKM. The CDR3 spells CASRRRQALSMWAQYF. For the CDR3, the DNA is TGTGCCAGCAGACGGAGACAGGCCCTTAGTATGTGGGCCCAGTACTTC. Complete variable domain (other parts from reference TRBV28 and TRBJ2-5): DVKVTQSSRYLVKRTGEKVFLECVQDMDHENMFWYRQDPGLGLRLIYFSYDVKMKEKGDIPEGYSVSREKKERFSLILESASTNQTSMYLCASRRRQALSMWAQYFGPGTRLLVL.

The chain combines TRBV20-1 with TRBJ2-1; D is unclear. Germline V gene lookup returns CDR1 DFQATT and CDR2 SNEGSKA (reference sequence). The V and J ends lost 4 bases and 6 bases respectively, with 16 bases between them. The CDR3 loop spans 14 amino acids. In DNA, the CDR3 is TGCAGTGCTAAACACTTCAAAAGGGTCAATGAGCAGTTCTTC. Translation: CSAKHFKRVNEQFF.

This clonotype was found a few times. CDR3 coding DNA: TGTGCCACGGGGATCAATGAGCAGTTCTTC. Translated: CATGINEQFF. The J gene is TRBJ2-1, the V gene TRBV7-9; a possible D gene is TRBD2 (5 bases). CDR3 size: 10 residues. V dropped 10 bases and J dropped 6 bases, with 7 bases sitting between them. Germline loops: CDR1 SEHNR, CDR2 FQNEAQ (reference sequence).

V usage is TRBV6-1 and J usage is TRBJ2-7, with D perhaps matching TRBD2 (7 bases). Per the germline V gene, CDR1 is MNHNS and CDR2 is SASEGT. V lost 5 bases to trimming and J lost 3 bases, with 17 bases between them. CDR3 size: 15 residues. CDR3: CASSSRDTGGYEQYF. The DNA of the CDR3 is TGTGCCAGCAGTAGCCGGGACACGGGGGGCTACGAGCAGTACTTC.

This clonotype was seen more than once but under ten times. The V call is TRBV4-3, the J call TRBJ2-2; a weak D match, TRBD2 (5 bases). Trimming left V 0 bases short and J 3 bases short, with 11 bases between. The CDR3 has 16 amino acids. The germline V gene has CDR1 LGHNA and CDR2 YSLEER. This chain's CDR3 is CASSQEVGLYTGELFF. CDR3 nucleotide sequence: TGCGCCAGCAGCCAAGAAGTCGGACTTTACACCGGGGAGCTGTTTTTT.

This clonotype was counted between two and nine times. This chain uses TRBV12-3 or TRBV12-4 with TRBJ2-1; D unclear. There are 15 residues in the CDR3. V was shortened by 4 bases and J by 3 bases, with 13 bases between the two germline ends. DNA for the CDR3: TGTGCCAGCAGTTCATCACACGGAAACTACAATGAGCAGTTCTTC. Protein product: CASSSSHGNYNEQFF.

A single count supports this clonotype. Germline and junction disagree at one end, which may indicate a read error. V and J are TRBV7-7 and TRBJ2-5, with D uncertain. Germline lookup yields CDR1 SSHAT and CDR2 FNYEAQ (reference sequence). The CDR3 sequence is 15 residues long. The chain's CDR3 is CASSLQPQVQETQYF. The CDR3 nucleotides are TGTGCTAGCAGCTTACAGCCTCAGGTCCAAGAGACCCAGTACTTC. Looking up the rest from reference TRBV7-7 and TRBJ2-5 gives the full variable domain: GAGVSQSPRYKVTKRGQDVTLRCDPISSHATLYWYQQALGQGPEFLTYFNYEAQPDKSGLPSDRFSAERPEGSISTLTIQRTEQRDSAMYRCASSLQPQVQETQYFGPGTRLLVL.

The table lists this clonotype with a few counts. The chain carries TRBV6-2 or TRBV6-3 and TRBJ2-3; TRBD2 matches at 13 bases. The CDR3 spans 15 residues. J lost 6 bases, V lost 10 bases, and 10 bases had no gene match. Germline lookup yields CDR1 MNHEY and CDR2 SVGEGT. The CDR3 bases are TGTGCCACCGAGACTAGCGGGGGGTTAGGGGATACGCAGTATTTT. Translating it yields CATETSGGLGDTQYF.